A single sample gave rise to the 11 T cell receptor beta chains below, sequenced in a study of human T cells and chemical hapten exposure. A single record per CDR3 protein comes from TCRdb applying MiXCR to the RACE reads. Of 84,000 or so distinct CDR3 sequences listed, 10% to 13% were seen once; the top ten hold 2% to 2.5%. The time point is: patch test 1, 2 weeks after DPC sensitization. The treatment here: therapeutic diphenylcyclopropenone sensitization with weekly scalp DPC. The sequences come from whole blood, collected in connection with sensitization to the hapten diphenylcyclopropenone (DPC). Source of these receptors: a man aged 35 to 55 with alopecia areata. Some clones in this sample may be carry-over from other donors' samples.

This clonotype was seen repeatedly, ten times or more. The J gene is TRBJ1-1, the V gene TRBV28, with a possible D match to TRBD1 (5 bases). Germline CDR1 MDHEN, CDR2 SYDVKM. V dropped 2 bases and J dropped 7 bases, with 14 bases sitting between them. The CDR3 loop spans 14 amino acids. CDR3 DNA: TGTGCCAGCAGTTTAGGGGCAGCTCAACGTGAAGCTTTCTTT. Encoded protein: CASSLGAAQREAFF.

V is TRBV10-3 and J is TRBJ2-2; 8 bases agree with TRBD2. The germline V gene has CDR1 ENHRY and CDR2 SYGVKD. J was trimmed by 5 bases and V by 0 bases; bases with no gene match: 5. This CDR3 contains 16 residues. The CDR3 here is CAISESAGGGTGELFF. The DNA of the CDR3 is TGTGCCATCAGTGAGTCGGCGGGAGGAGGAACCGGGGAGCTGTTTTTT.

This clonotype was counted only a few times. This chain connects TRBV20-1 to TRBJ2-4; perhaps TRBD1 as D (5 bases). V was shortened by 5 bases and J by 7 bases, with 15 bases between the two germline ends. The CDR3 spans 13 residues. The germline CDR1 and CDR2 sequences are DFQATT and SNEGSKA (reference sequence). The chain's CDR3 is CSAGQRSWNIQYF. The CDR3 DNA reads as TGCAGTGCTGGACAACGATCGTGGAACATTCAGTACTTC.

This rearrangement joins TRBV10-3 to TRBJ1-5, with D unresolved. The germline V gene encodes CDR1 ENHRY and CDR2 SYGVKD. Trimming shortened V by 3 bases and J by 1 base, and 4 bases separated the two germline ends. The CDR3 is 13 amino acids. CDR3 nucleotide sequence: TGTGCCATCAGTGACACGAGCAATCAGCCCCAGCATTTT. Residues: CAISDTSNQPQHF.

This clonotype was seen a handful of times. The chain carries TRBV6-2 or TRBV6-3 and TRBJ2-7; TRBD2 agrees at 16 bases. There are 16 residues in the CDR3. CDR1 and CDR2 (germline): MNHEY, SVGEGT. V lost 5 bases, J lost 7 bases, and 8 bases stayed unmatched. Here the CDR3 DNA reads TGTGCCAGCAGTGGTGGGACTAGCGGGAGGGCCGGGGAGCAGTACGTC. It translates to CASSGGTSGRAGEQYV.

The V gene is TRBV19, the J gene TRBJ1-5, with TRBD1 matching 7 bases. CDR1 LNHDA and CDR2 SQIVND come from the germline V gene (reference sequence). After removal of 4 bases from V and 4 bases from J, the junction contained 7 bases not matched to a gene. This CDR3 spans 15 amino acids. CDR3 residues: CASSTRGQTNQPQHF. As DNA, the CDR3 is TGTGCCAGTAGTACCCGGGGACAGACTAATCAGCCCCAGCATTTT.

There are a few counts of this clonotype. The chain is built from TRBV5-4 and TRBJ2-6; 11 bases line up with TRBD2. CDR1 and CDR2 (germline): SGHNT, YYREEE (reference sequence). The CDR3 totals 15 residues. The CDR3 here is CAGGLAESGANVLTF. The CDR3 bases are TGTGCTGGGGGACTAGCGGAGTCTGGGGCCAACGTCCTGACTTTC.

This clonotype was observed a handful of times. This CDR3 is CASSPPSGMNTEAFF. CDR3 bases: TGTGCCAGCAGTCCTCCCAGCGGGATGAACACTGAAGCTTTCTTT. V is TRBV28 and J is TRBJ1-1; D call uncertain. Trimming cost V 5 bases and J 0 bases, with 13 bases left between them. The CDR3 length is 15 residues. The germline V gene encodes CDR1 MDHEN and CDR2 SYDVKM.

The genes are TRBV20-1 and TRBJ1-6; 7 nucleotides align to TRBD1. CDR3 length equals 16 residues. V gave up 5 bases and J gave up 7 bases; unmatched junction bases: 14. The germline gives CDR1 DFQATT, CDR2 SNEGSKA (reference sequence). DNA for the CDR3: TGCAGTGCTGCGATGGGACAGCGGGGATACAATTCACCCCTCCACTTT. Translating it yields CSAAMGQRGYNSPLHF.

CDR3 protein: CASSQGSGQASGANVLTF. The CDR3 DNA follows: TGCGCCAGCAGCCAAGGTTCAGGACAGGCCTCTGGGGCCAACGTCCTGACTTTC. The rearrangement uses TRBV4-3 and TRBJ2-6; 7 bases are shared with TRBD1. V was clipped by 1 base and J by 0 bases; unmatched bases: 6. Germline lookup yields CDR1 LGHNA and CDR2 YSLEER. The CDR3 is 18 amino acids.

In DNA, the CDR3 is TGTGCCACCGGGCAGTCGGGACTAGAACTGGATGAGCAGTTCTTC. Its protein is CATGQSGLELDEQFF. V is TRBV24-1 and J is TRBJ2-1, with 8 bases identical to TRBD2. V was pared by 9 bases and J by 8 bases, with 14 bases of the junction left unmatched. Germline assignment: CDR1 KGHDR and CDR2 SFDVKD. The CDR3 has 15 residues.